This T cell receptor (beta chain) was identified in a study of T cell responses to AZD1222 COVID-19 vaccine. Here immunoSEQ multiplex PCR was the method, and the copy in TCRdb shows in-frame clones only, minus some. This table has 89,000 or so clones, about 91% appearing once. This CDR3 comprises 13 residues. V shed 1 base, J shed 9 bases, and the junction held 3 bases outside the gene matches. Germline CDR1 and CDR2: SGHTA and FQGNSA. The chain links TRBV7-2 to TRBJ2-1, with TRBD1 identical over 7 bases. The sequenced sample was peripheral blood, obtained 28 days after the second AZD1222 dose. This TCR derives from an adult who received the AZD1222 COVID-19 vaccine. CDR3 sequence (DNA): TGTGCCAGCAGCTTAGGACAGGGCCTTGAGCAGTTCTTC. Translation: CASSLGQGLEQFF. The full variable domain, with the rest looked up from reference TRBV7-2 and TRBJ2-1, is GAGVSQSPSNKVTEKGKDVELRCDPISGHTALYWYRQSLGQGLEFLIYFQGNSAPDKSGLPSDRFSAERTGGSVSTLTIQRTQQEDSAVYLCASSLGQGLEQFFGPGTRLTVL.